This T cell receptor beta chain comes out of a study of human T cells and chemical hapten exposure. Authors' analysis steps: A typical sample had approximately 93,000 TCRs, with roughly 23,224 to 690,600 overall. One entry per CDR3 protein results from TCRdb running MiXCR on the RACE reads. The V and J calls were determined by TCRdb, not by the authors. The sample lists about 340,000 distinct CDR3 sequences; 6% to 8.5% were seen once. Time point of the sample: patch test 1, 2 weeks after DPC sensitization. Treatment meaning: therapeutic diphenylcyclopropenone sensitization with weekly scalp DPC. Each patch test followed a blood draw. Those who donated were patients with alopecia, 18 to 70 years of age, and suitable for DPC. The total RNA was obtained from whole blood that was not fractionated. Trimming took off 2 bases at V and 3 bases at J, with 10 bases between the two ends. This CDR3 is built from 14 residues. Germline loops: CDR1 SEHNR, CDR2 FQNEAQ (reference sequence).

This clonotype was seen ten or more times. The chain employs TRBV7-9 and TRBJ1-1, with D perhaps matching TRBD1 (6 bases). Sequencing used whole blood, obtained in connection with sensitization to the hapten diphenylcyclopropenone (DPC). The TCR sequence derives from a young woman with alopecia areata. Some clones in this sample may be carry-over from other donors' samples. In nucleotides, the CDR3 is TGTGCCAGCAGCTTAAGGGGGAGCGACACTGAAGCTTTCTTT. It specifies CASSLRGSDTEAFF.